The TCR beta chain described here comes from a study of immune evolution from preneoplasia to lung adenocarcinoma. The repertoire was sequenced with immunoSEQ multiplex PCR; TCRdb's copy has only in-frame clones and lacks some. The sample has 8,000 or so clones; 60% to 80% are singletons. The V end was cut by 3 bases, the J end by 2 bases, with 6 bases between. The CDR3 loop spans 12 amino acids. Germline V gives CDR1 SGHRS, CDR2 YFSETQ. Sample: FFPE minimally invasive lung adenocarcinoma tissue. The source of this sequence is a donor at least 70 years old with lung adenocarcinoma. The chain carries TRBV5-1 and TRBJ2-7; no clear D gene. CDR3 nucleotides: TGCGCCAGCAGCTCGACGCCCTACGAGCAGTACTTC. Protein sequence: CASSSTPYEQYF.